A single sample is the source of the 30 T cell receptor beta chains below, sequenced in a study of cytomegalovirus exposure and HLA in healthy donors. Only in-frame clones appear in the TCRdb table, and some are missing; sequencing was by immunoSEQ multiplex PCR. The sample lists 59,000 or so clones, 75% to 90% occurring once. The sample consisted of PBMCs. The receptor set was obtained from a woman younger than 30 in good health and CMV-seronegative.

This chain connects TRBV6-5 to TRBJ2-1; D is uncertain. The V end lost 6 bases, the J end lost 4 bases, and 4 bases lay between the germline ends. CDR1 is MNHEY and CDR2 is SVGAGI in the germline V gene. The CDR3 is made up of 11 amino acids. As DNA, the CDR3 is TGTGCCAGCAGACTATACAATGAGCAGTTCTTC. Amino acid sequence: CASRLYNEQFF.

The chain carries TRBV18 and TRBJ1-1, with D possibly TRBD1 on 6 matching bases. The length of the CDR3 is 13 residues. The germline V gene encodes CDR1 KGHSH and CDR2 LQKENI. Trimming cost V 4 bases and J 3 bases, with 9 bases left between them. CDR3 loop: CASSRNRDTEAFF. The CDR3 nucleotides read TGTGCCAGCTCACGTAACAGGGACACTGAAGCTTTCTTT.

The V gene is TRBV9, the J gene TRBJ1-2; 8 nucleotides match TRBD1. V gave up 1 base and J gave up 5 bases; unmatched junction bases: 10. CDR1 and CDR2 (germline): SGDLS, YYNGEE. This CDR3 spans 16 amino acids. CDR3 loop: CASSVLRQGPGYGYTF. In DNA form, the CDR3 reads TGTGCCAGCAGCGTACTCCGACAGGGGCCGGGGTATGGCTACACCTTC.

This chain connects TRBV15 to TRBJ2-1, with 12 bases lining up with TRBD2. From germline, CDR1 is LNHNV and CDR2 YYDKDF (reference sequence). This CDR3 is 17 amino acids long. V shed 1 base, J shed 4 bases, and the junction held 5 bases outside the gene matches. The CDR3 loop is CATSRGFLAGGYNEQFF. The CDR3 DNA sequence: TGTGCCACCAGCAGAGGTTTTCTAGCGGGAGGGTACAATGAGCAGTTCTTC.

The CDR3 is CAISGGGRAAETQYF. The CDR3 bases are TGTGCCATCAGTGGGGGCGGGAGGGCGGCAGAGACCCAGTACTTC. The rearrangement links TRBV10-3 to TRBJ2-5, with TRBD2 matching over 9 bases. Trimming removed 4 bases from V and 4 bases from J; junction bases left unmatched: 7. Germline CDR1 and CDR2: ENHRY and SYGVKD. This CDR3 region has 15 residues.

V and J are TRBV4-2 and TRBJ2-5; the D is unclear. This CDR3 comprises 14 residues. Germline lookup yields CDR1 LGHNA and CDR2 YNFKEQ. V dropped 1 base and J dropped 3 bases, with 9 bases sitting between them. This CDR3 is CASSQAISEETQYF. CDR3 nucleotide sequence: TGTGCCAGCAGCCAAGCGATTTCAGAAGAGACCCAGTACTTC.

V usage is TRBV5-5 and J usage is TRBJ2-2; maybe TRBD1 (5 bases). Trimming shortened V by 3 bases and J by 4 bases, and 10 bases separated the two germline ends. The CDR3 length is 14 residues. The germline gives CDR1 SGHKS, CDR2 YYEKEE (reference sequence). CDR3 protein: CASSWTRGTGELFF. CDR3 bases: TGTGCCAGCAGCTGGACAAGGGGCACCGGGGAGCTGTTTTTT.

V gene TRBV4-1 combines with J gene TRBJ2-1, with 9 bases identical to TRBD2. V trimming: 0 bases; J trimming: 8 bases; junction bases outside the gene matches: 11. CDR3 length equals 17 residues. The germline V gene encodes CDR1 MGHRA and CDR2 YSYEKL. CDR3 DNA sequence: TGCGCCAGCAGCCAAGACCGCGGCGGGGGGGCTTTCGATGAGCAGTTCTTC. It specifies CASSQDRGGGAFDEQFF.

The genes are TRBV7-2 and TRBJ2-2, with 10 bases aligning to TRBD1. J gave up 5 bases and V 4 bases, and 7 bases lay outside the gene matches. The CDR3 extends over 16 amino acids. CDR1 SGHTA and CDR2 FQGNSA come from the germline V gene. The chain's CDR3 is CASSSSGTGVTGELFF. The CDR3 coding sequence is TGTGCCAGCAGCTCCTCCGGGACAGGGGTTACCGGGGAGCTGTTTTTT.

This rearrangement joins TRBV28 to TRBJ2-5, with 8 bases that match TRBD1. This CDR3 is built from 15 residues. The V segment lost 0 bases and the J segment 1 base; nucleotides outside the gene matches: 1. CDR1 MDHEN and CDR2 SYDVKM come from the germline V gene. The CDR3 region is CASSLWGQVQETQYF. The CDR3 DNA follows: TGTGCCAGCAGTTTATGGGGACAGGTCCAAGAGACCCAGTACTTC. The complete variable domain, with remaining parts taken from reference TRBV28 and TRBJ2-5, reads DVKVTQSSRYLVKRTGEKVFLECVQDMDHENMFWYRQDPGLGLRLIYFSYDVKMKEKGDIPEGYSVSREKKERFSLILESASTNQTSMYLCASSLWGQVQETQYFGPGTRLLVL.

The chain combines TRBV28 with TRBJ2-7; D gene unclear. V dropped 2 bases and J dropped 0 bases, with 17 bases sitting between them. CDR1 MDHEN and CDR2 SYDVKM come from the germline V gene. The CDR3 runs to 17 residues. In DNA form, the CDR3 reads TGTGCCAGCAGTTTAAAAGGTGGGCTCCAGAGCTCCTACGAGCAGTACTTC. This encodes CASSLKGGLQSSYEQYF.

The CDR3 bases are TGTGCCAGTAGTATTATCAGGGCGAACACCGGGGAGCTGTTTTTT. Translation: CASSIIRANTGELFF. The J gene is TRBJ2-2, the V gene TRBV19; possibly TRBD1 for D (5 bases). Trimming removed 3 bases at V and 0 bases at J, with 8 bases between. Per the germline V gene, CDR1 is LNHDA and CDR2 is SQIVND (reference sequence). CDR3 length equals 15 residues.

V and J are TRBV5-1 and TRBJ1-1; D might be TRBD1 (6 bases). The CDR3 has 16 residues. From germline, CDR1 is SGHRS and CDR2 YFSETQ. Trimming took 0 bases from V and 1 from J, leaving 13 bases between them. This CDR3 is CASSLGFGQSNTEAFF. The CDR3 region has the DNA TGCGCCAGCAGCTTGGGGTTTGGACAGTCGAACACTGAAGCTTTCTTT.

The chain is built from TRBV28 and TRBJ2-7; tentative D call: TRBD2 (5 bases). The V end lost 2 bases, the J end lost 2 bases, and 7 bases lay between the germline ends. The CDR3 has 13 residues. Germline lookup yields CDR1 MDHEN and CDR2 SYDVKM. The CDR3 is CASSLGSPYEQYF. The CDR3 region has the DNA TGTGCCAGCAGTTTAGGGAGTCCCTACGAGCAGTACTTC. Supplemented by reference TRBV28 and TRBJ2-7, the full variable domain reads DVKVTQSSRYLVKRTGEKVFLECVQDMDHENMFWYRQDPGLGLRLIYFSYDVKMKEKGDIPEGYSVSREKKERFSLILESASTNQTSMYLCASSLGSPYEQYFGPGTRLTVT.

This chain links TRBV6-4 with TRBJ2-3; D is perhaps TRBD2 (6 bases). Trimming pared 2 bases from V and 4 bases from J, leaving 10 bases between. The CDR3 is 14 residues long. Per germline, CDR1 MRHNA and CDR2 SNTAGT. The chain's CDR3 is CASSDGRDADTQYF. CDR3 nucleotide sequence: TGTGCCAGCAGTGACGGGCGGGATGCAGATACGCAGTATTTT.

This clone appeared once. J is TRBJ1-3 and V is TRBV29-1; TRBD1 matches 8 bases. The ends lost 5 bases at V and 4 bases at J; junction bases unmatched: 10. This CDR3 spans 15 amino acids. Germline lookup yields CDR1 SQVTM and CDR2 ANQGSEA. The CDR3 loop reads CSVLTGGWRGNTIYF. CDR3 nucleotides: TGCAGCGTTCTCACAGGGGGGTGGCGAGGAAACACCATATATTTT.

CDR3 amino acids: CASRPLQGGSYEQYF. The DNA for the CDR3 is TGTGCCAGCAGACCTCTACAGGGGGGTTCCTACGAGCAGTACTTC. This chain connects TRBV27 to TRBJ2-7; 8 positions agree with TRBD1. Germline V gives CDR1 MNHEY, CDR2 SMNVEV (reference sequence). With V trimmed by 6 bases and J by 1 base, 8 bases remained unmatched. The CDR3 has 15 amino acids.

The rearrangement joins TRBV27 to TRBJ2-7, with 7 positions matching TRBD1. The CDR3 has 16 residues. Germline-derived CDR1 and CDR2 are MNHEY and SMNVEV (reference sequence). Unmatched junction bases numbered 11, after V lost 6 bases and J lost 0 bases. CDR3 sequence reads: CASRQLAGGTSYEQYF. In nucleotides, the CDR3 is TGTGCCAGCAGACAATTGGCAGGGGGTACCTCCTACGAGCAGTACTTC.

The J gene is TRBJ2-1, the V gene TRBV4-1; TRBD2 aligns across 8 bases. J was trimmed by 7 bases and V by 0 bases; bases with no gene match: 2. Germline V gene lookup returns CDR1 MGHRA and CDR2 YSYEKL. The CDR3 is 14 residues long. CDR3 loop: CASSQDGRVNEQFF. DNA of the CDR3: TGCGCCAGCAGCCAAGACGGGAGGGTGAATGAGCAGTTCTTC.

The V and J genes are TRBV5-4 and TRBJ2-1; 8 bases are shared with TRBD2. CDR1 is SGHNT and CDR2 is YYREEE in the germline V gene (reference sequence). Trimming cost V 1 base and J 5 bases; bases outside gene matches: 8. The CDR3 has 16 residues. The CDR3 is CASSLPGAAGDNEQFF. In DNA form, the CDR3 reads TGTGCCAGCAGCTTGCCTGGGGCAGCGGGGGACAATGAGCAGTTCTTC.

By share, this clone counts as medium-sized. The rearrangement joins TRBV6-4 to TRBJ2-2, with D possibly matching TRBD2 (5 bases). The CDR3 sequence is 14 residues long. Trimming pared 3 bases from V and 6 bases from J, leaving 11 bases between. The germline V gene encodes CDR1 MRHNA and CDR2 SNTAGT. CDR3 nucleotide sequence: TGTGCCAGCAGTGAAGCCCCAGCGGCCGGGGAGCTGTTTTTT. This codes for CASSEAPAAGELFF.

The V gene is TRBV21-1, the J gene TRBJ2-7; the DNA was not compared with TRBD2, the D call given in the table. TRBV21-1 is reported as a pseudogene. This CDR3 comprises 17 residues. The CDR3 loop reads CASSLGLAGGSSYEQYF. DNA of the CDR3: TGTGCCAGCAGCCTGGGACTAGCGGGGGGAAGCTCCTACGAGCAGTACTTC.

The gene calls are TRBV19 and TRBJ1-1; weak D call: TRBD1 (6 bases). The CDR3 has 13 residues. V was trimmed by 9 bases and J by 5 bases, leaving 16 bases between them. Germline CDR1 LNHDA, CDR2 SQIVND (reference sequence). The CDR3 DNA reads TGTGCCAGCGATTCCGGGACATTGACTGAAGCTTTCTTT. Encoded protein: CASDSGTLTEAFF.

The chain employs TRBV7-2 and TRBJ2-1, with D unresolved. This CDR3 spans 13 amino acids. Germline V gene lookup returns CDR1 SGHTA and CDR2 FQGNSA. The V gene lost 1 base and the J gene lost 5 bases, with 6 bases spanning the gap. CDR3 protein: CASSLGPNNEQFF. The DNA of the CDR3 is TGTGCCAGCAGCTTAGGTCCTAACAATGAGCAGTTCTTC.

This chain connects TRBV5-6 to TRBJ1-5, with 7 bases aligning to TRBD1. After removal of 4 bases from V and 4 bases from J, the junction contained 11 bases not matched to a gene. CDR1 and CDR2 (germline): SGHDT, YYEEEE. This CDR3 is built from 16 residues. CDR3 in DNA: TGTGCCAGCAGCCTATATGGGACAGTACGAAATCAGCCCCAGCATTTT. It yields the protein CASSLYGTVRNQPQHF.

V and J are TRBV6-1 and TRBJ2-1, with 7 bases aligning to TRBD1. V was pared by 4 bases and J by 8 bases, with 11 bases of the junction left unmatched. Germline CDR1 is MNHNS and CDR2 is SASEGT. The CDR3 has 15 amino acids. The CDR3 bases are TGTGCCAGCAGTGGGCCCAGGGGGAGCTTCGATGAGCAGTTCTTC. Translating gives CASSGPRGSFDEQFF.

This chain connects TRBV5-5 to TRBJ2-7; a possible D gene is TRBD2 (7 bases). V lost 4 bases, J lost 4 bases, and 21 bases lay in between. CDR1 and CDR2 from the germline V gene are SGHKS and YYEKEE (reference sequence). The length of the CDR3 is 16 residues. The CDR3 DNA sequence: TGTGCCAGCAGCCAGCCGGGGGCGGGAGTACAGTACGAGCAGTACTTC. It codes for CASSQPGAGVQYEQYF.

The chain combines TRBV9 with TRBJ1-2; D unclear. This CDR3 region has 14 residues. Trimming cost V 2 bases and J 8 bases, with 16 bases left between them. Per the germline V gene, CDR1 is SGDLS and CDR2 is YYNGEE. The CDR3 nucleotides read TGTGCCAGCAGCGTTGGTTTTGGGAGAAGGGGCTACACCTTC. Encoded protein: CASSVGFGRRGYTF.

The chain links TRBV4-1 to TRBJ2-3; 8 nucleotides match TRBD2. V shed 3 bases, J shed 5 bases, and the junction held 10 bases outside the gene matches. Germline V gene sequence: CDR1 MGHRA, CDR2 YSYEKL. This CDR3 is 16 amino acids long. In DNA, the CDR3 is TGCGCCAGCAGCCAGGGTAGCGGGGTGGACGTAGATACGCAGTATTTT. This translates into CASSQGSGVDVDTQYF.

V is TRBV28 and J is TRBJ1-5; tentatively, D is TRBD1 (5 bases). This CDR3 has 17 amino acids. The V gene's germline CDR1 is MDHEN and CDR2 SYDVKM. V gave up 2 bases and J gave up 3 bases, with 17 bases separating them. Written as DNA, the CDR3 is TGTGCCAGCAGTTTAGGGCAGGGTGGAGGGGCCAATCAGCCCCAGCATTTT. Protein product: CASSLGQGGGANQPQHF.